These 27 T cell receptor beta chains came from one sample sequenced in a study of Graves' ophthalmopathy and Graves' hyperthyroidism. Beta-chain TCR CDR3 regions were amplified from RNA transcripts. The first-round RT-PCR employed HTBI primers together with the Qiagen OneStep RT-PCR kit. A multiplex PCR was then performed as the second round. Via MiXCR, TCRdb re-called the multiplex PCR reads, giving one row per CDR3 protein. The data contain roughly 350,000 distinct CDR3 sequences, roughly a sixth of them singletons. Input material: peripheral blood. The receptors come from an adult woman with stable Graves' hyperthyroidism.

A remark on this clonotype: A read error may produce the germline difference seen at one junction end. The rearrangement uses TRBV12-3 or TRBV12-4 and TRBJ2-7; D is uncertain. This CDR3 contains 14 residues. The CDR3 DNA follows: TGTGCCAGCAGTCCTACAGTTTCGGGTTACGAGCAGTGCTTC. Translating gives CASSPTVSGYEQCF.

This clonotype was seen a handful of times. At one of its ends the junction is not consistent with the germline gene, which may arise from a read error. This chain links TRBV6-5 with TRBJ2-7; maybe TRBD2 (5 bases). CDR3 size: 14 residues. Germline loops: CDR1 MNHEY, CDR2 SVGAGI. The CDR3 loop reads CASSYGLASYDQYF. DNA for the CDR3: TGTGCCAGCAGTTACGGACTGGCCTCCTACGATCAGTACTTC.

This clonotype was seen many times. V is TRBV12-3 or TRBV12-4 and J is TRBJ2-5, with D tentatively TRBD1 or TRBD2 (5 bases each). The CDR3 has 16 amino acids. Trimming removed 5 bases from V and 0 bases from J, with 16 bases in between. The CDR3 loop is CASSRGVGAHQETQYF. In nucleotides, the CDR3 is TGTGCCAGCAGTAGGGGAGTAGGGGCGCACCAAGAGACCCAGTACTTC.

J is TRBJ2-7 and V is TRBV7-9; D is uncertain. The V end lost 5 bases, the J end lost 6 bases, and 11 bases lay between the germline ends. The CDR3 covers 12 residues. Germline-derived CDR1 and CDR2 are SEHNR and FQNEAQ (reference sequence). The CDR3 is CASSLTNFEQYF. CDR3 coding DNA: TGTGCCAGCAGCCTCACTAATTTCGAGCAGTACTTC.

This clonotype was recorded at least ten times. This chain joins TRBV4-1 and TRBJ1-2; D unclear. This CDR3 has 15 amino acids. Germline V gene sequence: CDR1 MGHRA, CDR2 YSYEKL. V lost 0 bases to trimming and J lost 1 base, with 9 bases between them. The CDR3 coding sequence is TGCGCCAGCAGCCAAGAGAACAGTCTTAACTATGGCTACACCTTC. It encodes CASSQENSLNYGYTF.

This clonotype was found many times. The chain joins TRBV18 to TRBJ1-1; 7 bases are shared with TRBD1. The CDR3 is made up of 13 amino acids. From germline, CDR1 is KGHSH and CDR2 LQKENI. Losses at the gene ends were 5 bases for V and 3 bases for J; bases not matched to a gene: 3. DNA for the CDR3: TGTGCCAGCTCATCTGGGACAGACACTGAAGCTTTCTTT. Protein product: CASSSGTDTEAFF.

A word on this clonotype: A much larger clone differs by one base, so this may be a read error. The CDR3 DNA sequence: TGTGCCAGCTGTCCCCTGACAGGGGGTAACTATGGCTACACCTTC. Encoded protein: CASCPLTGGNYGYTF. J is TRBJ1-2 and V is TRBV12-3 or TRBV12-4; 9 positions agree with TRBD1. V shed 8 bases and J 1 base; nucleotides not matched to a gene: 8. This CDR3 contains 15 residues.

This clonotype was picked up a small number of times. The chain links TRBV12-3 or TRBV12-4 to TRBJ2-2; 10 nucleotides align to TRBD2. V was pared by 3 bases and J by 7 bases, with 8 bases of the junction left unmatched. CDR3 length: 16 amino acids. The CDR3 DNA reads TGTGCCAGCAGTTTCCCCCTAGCGGGAGTCCACGGGGAGCTGTTTTTT. Encoded protein: CASSFPLAGVHGELFF.

This clonotype showed up many times. The chain couples TRBV28 to TRBJ1-6, with D possibly being TRBD1 (5 bases). The CDR3 is 14 residues long. Trimming left V 7 bases short and J 4 bases short, with 11 bases between. Germline-derived CDR1 and CDR2 are MDHEN and SYDVKM. CDR3 loop: CASNLGGYNSPLHF. CDR3 in DNA: TGTGCCAGCAACCTGGGGGGGTATAATTCACCCCTCCACTTT. Drawing the rest from reference TRBV28 and TRBJ1-6, the complete variable domain is DVKVTQSSRYLVKRTGEKVFLECVQDMDHENMFWYRQDPGLGLRLIYFSYDVKMKEKGDIPEGYSVSREKKERFSLILESASTNQTSMYLCASNLGGYNSPLHFGNGTRLTVT.

Details on this clonotype: The junction and the germline gene differ at one end; a read error may be behind it. The chain uses TRBV28 and TRBJ1-5; 12 nucleotides match TRBD1. This CDR3 is built from 16 residues. Per germline, CDR1 MDHEN and CDR2 SYDVKM. CDR3 DNA: TGTGCCAACAGTTTGGGACAGGGGGCAATAAGGCAGCCCCAGCATTTT. Protein: CANSLGQGAIRQPQHF.

This clonotype appeared many times. The chain carries TRBV20-1 and TRBJ2-5, with a tentative D call TRBD1 (5 bases). Looked up from germline, CDR1 is DFQATT and CDR2 is SNEGSKA (reference sequence). The CDR3 consists of 14 residues. The germline V and J ends were trimmed by 0 bases and 0 bases, with 8 bases remaining between them. The CDR3 DNA follows: TGCAGTGCTAGAGATGGGGCGGACCAAGAGACCCAGTACTTC. Its protein product is CSARDGADQETQYF.

This clonotype was observed at least ten times. This chain uses TRBV28 with TRBJ1-2; 7 bases align to TRBD1. The V segment lost 5 bases and the J segment 9 bases; nucleotides outside the gene matches: 9. The germline CDR1 and CDR2 sequences are MDHEN and SYDVKM. The CDR3 has 13 residues. The CDR3 DNA reads TGTGCCAGCAGTCCGACAGGGTGGGAAAGCTACACCTTC. Encoded protein: CASSPTGWESYTF.

This clonotype was observed many times. The rearrangement links TRBV28 to TRBJ2-4; D perhaps matches TRBD1 (5 bases). The CDR3 loop spans 17 amino acids. The V gene lost 7 bases and the J gene lost 0 bases, with 19 bases spanning the gap. Germline V gene lookup returns CDR1 MDHEN and CDR2 SYDVKM. The CDR3 DNA reads as TGTGCCAGCAACCCCACGAAACAGGTTCTAGCCAAAAACATTCAGTACTTC. As protein: CASNPTKQVLAKNIQYF.

This clonotype was detected many times. The chain carries TRBV28 and TRBJ1-1; D remains unclear. The V and J ends lost 2 bases and 2 bases respectively, with 12 bases between them. This CDR3 has 15 amino acids. Germline CDR1 is MDHEN and CDR2 is SYDVKM. For the CDR3, the DNA is TGTGCCAGCAGTTTAGGACGGATGGTAAACACTGAAGCTTTCTTT. Protein sequence: CASSLGRMVNTEAFF.

Remarks on this clonotype: This clone may be a read error of a much larger clone one base away. This chain links TRBV29-1 with TRBJ2-2; a weak D match, TRBD2 (6 bases). This CDR3 contains 13 residues. From germline, CDR1 is SQVTM and CDR2 ANQGSEA. The DNA for the CDR3 is TGCAGCGTTGTGCGGGGCAGCACCGGGGAGCTGTTGTTT. Translated, it gives CSVVRGSTGELLF.

This clonotype appeared many times. This rearrangement joins TRBV7-2 to TRBJ1-5; D may be TRBD1 (6 bases). The V end lost 4 bases, the J end lost 0 bases, and 10 bases lay between the germline ends. Germline V lookup: CDR1 SGHTA, CDR2 FQGNSA. The CDR3 covers 15 residues. The CDR3 spells CASSSRGYSNQPQHF. As DNA, the CDR3 is TGTGCCAGCAGCTCCAGGGGCTATAGCAATCAGCCCCAGCATTTT.

This clonotype was counted many times. The chain links TRBV20-1 to TRBJ2-7, with TRBD2 matching over 9 bases. The length of the CDR3 is 16 residues. V was pared by 3 bases and J by 3 bases, with 12 bases of the junction left unmatched. Germline V gene sequence: CDR1 DFQATT, CDR2 SNEGSKA (reference sequence). CDR3 in amino acids: CSASSSREGRLYEQYF. The CDR3 bases are TGCAGTGCTAGTAGTTCGCGGGAGGGCCGACTCTACGAGCAGTACTTC.

J is TRBJ2-7 and V is TRBV3-1; 12 nucleotides agree with TRBD2. The CDR3 sequence is 19 residues long. V shed 2 bases and J 1 base; nucleotides not matched to a gene: 12. Per the germline V gene, CDR1 is LGHDT and CDR2 is YNNKEL (reference sequence). In DNA form, the CDR3 reads TGTGCCAGCAGCCAACGACTAGCGGGAGTTGTCAGTGCTTCCTACGAGCAGTACTTC. As protein: CASSQRLAGVVSASYEQYF.

This clonotype was recorded at least ten times. The chain combines TRBV29-1 with TRBJ2-7; a weak D match, TRBD1 (6 bases). This CDR3 has 12 amino acids. V lost 7 bases and J lost 0, with 10 bases in between. CDR1 and CDR2 (germline): SQVTM, ANQGSEA. Written as DNA, the CDR3 is TGCAGCGATTCCAGGGGCTCCTACGAGCAGTACTTC. Protein product: CSDSRGSYEQYF.

This clonotype has ten or more counts. The chain recombines TRBV5-1 with TRBJ1-2; 7 nucleotides match TRBD1. Germline loops: CDR1 SGHRS, CDR2 YFSETQ. The trim removed 5 bases at V and 5 bases at J, leaving 3 bases unmatched. The CDR3 spans 12 residues. The CDR3 reads CASRKTGYGYTF. The CDR3 DNA reads TGCGCCAGCAGGAAGACAGGGTATGGCTACACCTTC.

This clonotype was counted ten times or more. One end of the junction fails to match germline, which may point to a read error. The chain recombines TRBV12-3 or TRBV12-4 with TRBJ2-7; TRBD2 aligns across 9 bases. The CDR3 is 14 residues long. The CDR3 is CASSLSAGGFEQYF. The DNA for the CDR3 is TGTGCAAGCAGTTTATCAGCGGGAGGCTTTGAGCAGTACTTC.

The table lists this clonotype with a few counts. The J gene is TRBJ1-5, the V gene TRBV18; 7 nucleotides match TRBD1. Trimming cost V 6 bases and J 4 bases; bases outside gene matches: 9. The V gene's germline CDR1 is KGHSH and CDR2 LQKENI. The CDR3 loop spans 15 amino acids. Here the CDR3 reads CASSPQGGRNQPQHF. CDR3 DNA: TGTGCCAGCTCGCCTCAGGGGGGAAGAAATCAGCCCCAGCATTTT.

This clonotype was seen many times. The genes are TRBV6-5 and TRBJ1-5; 8 bases are shared with TRBD1. The V segment lost 6 bases and the J segment 5 bases; nucleotides outside the gene matches: 3. The CDR3 length is 13 residues. Germline V gene data show CDR1 as MNHEY and CDR2 as SVGAGI. The CDR3 reads CASSPQGDQPQHF. For the CDR3, the DNA is TGTGCCAGCAGCCCACAGGGGGATCAGCCCCAGCATTTT.

This clonotype was counted a few times. The chain links TRBV10-3 to TRBJ2-2, with TRBD2 matching over 13 bases. The CDR3 has 17 residues. In germline, CDR1 is ENHRY, CDR2 SYGVKD. V gave up 5 bases and J gave up 5 bases; unmatched junction bases: 8. The DNA for the CDR3 is TGTGCCATCAGTTTGGGACTAGCGGGACTGGGGACCGGGGAGCTGTTTTTT. Its protein product is CAISLGLAGLGTGELFF.

This clonotype was seen only a few times. CDR3 nucleotide sequence: TGTGCCAGCAGTTTCGGACAGGGGGCAGATACGCAGTATTTT. Protein product: CASSFGQGADTQYF. V is TRBV12-3 or TRBV12-4 and J is TRBJ2-3; 10 positions agree with TRBD1. V lost 3 bases, J lost 4 bases, and 1 base stayed unmatched. The length of the CDR3 is 14 residues.

The chain is built from TRBV30 and TRBJ1-1; D not resolved. V was trimmed by 8 bases and J by 4 bases, leaving 23 bases between them. Germline-derived CDR1 and CDR2 are GTSNPN and SVGIG (reference sequence). The CDR3 extends over 15 amino acids. The CDR3 protein is CASRARFKGPTEAFF. The CDR3 bases are TGTGCCAGCCGCGCTAGGTTTAAGGGTCCCACTGAAGCTTTCTTT.

This clonotype has ten or more counts. The rearrangement uses TRBV28 and TRBJ1-5; no reliable D call. Trimming cost V 8 bases and J 6 bases, with 11 bases left between them. The CDR3 sequence is 12 residues long. Germline CDR1 reads MDHEN; CDR2 reads SYDVKM. The CDR3 region is CASRLGGQPQHF. Written as DNA, the CDR3 is TGTGCCAGCCGATTAGGAGGTCAGCCCCAGCATTTT.